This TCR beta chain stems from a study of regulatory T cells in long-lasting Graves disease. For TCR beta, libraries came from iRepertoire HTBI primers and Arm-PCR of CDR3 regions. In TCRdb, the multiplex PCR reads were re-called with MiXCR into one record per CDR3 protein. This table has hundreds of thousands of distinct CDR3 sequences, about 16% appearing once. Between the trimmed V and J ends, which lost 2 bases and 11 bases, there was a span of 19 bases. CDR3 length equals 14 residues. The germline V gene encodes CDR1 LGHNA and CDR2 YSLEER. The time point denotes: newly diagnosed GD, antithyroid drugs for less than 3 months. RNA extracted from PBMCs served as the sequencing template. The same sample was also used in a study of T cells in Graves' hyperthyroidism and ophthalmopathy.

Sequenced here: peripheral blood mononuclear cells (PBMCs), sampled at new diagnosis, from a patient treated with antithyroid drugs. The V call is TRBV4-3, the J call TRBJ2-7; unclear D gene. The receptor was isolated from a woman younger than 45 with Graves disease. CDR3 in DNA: TGCGCCAGCAGCCAAAACCCCAATTTGTGGGAAAAGTACTTC. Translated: CASSQNPNLWEKYF.